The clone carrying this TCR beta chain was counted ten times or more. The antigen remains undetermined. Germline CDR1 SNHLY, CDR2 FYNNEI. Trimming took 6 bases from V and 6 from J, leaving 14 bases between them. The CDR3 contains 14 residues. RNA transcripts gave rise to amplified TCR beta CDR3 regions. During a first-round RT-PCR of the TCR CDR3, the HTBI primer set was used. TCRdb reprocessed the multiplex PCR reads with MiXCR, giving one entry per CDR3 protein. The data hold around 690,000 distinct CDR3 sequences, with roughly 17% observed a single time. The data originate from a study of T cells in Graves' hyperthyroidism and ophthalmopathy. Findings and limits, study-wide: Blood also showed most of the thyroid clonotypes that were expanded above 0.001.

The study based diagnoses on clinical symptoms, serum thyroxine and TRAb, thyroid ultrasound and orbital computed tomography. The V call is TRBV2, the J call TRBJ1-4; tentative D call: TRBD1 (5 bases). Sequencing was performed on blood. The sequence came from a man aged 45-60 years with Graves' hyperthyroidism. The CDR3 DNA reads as TGTGCCAGCAGCCCGGGGGGGGTGGATGAAAAACTGTTTTTT. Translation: CASSPGGVDEKLFF.